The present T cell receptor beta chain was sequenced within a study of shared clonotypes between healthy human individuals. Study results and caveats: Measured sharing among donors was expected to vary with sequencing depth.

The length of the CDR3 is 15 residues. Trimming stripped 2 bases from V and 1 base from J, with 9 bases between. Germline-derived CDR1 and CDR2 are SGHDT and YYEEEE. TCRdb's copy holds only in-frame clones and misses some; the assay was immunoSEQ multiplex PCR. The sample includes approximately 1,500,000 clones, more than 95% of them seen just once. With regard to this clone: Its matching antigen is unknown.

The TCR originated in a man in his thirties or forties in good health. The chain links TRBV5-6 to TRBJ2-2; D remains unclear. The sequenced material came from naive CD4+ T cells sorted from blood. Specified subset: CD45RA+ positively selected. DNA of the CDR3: TGTGCCAGCAGCTTAGGGCTTGAGAACACCGGGGAGCTGTTTTTT. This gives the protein CASSLGLENTGELFF.